The clone carrying this T cell receptor (beta chain) appeared many times. The J segment lost 4 bases and the V segment lost 5 bases, leaving 3 bases of the junction unmatched. Germline loops: CDR1 SGHVS, CDR2 FNYEAQ. CDR3 length: 15 amino acids. The sample comes from a study of molecular identifiers for immune sequencing clone quantification. MiXCR, applied by TCRdb to the PCR reads, yields one record per CDR3 protein. The sample carries about 640,000 distinct CDR3 sequences, 20% recorded once. The gene calls are TRBV7-6 and TRBJ2-3; 13 positions agree with TRBD2. The sample was naive CD8+ T cells from blood, with Jurkat cell RNA spiked in. Stated subset: FACS-sorted CD8+CD4-CCR7+CD45RA+ naive T cells. The TCR comes from a human donor in good health. Some libraries in this study had Jurkat cell RNA spiked in. The CDR3 loop is CASSRTSGSPDTQYF. CDR3 sequence (DNA): TGTGCCAGCAGCCGGACTAGCGGGAGTCCAGATACGCAGTATTTT. Using reference TRBV7-6 and TRBJ2-3 for the parts outside the CDR3, the full variable domain is GAGVSQSPRYKVTKRGQDVALRCDPISGHVSLYWYRQALGQGPEFLTYFNYEAQQDKSGLPNDRFSAERPEGSISTLTIQRTEQRDSAMYRCASSRTSGSPDTQYFGPGTRLTVL.